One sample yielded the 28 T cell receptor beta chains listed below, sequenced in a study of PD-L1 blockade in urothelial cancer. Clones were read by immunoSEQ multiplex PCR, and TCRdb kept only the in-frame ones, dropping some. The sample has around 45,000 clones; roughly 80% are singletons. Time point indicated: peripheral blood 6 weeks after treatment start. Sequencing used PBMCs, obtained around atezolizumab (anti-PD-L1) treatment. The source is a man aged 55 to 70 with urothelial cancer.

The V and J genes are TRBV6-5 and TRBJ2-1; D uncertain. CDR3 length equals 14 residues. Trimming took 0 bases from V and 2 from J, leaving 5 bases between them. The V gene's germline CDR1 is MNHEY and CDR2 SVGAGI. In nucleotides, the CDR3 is TGTGCCAGCAGTTACTCGAGAGCCTACAATGAGCAGTTCTTC. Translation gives CASSYSRAYNEQFF.

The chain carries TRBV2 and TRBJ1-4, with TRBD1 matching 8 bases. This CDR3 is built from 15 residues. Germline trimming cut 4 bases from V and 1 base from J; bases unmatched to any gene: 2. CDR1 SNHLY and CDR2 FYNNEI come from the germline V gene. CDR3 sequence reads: CASSGTGGTNEKLFF. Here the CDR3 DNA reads TGTGCCAGCAGTGGAACAGGGGGAACTAATGAAAAACTGTTTTTT.

CDR3 coding DNA: TGTGCCAGCACCCTCTGGGGGGGACTAGCGACCACAGATACGCAGTATTTT. Protein: CASTLWGGLATTDTQYF. The chain is built from TRBV7-2 and TRBJ2-3; 10 bases map to TRBD2. V lost 7 bases, J lost 2 bases, and 12 bases stayed unmatched. This CDR3 is 17 amino acids long. Germline V gene lookup returns CDR1 SGHTA and CDR2 FQGNSA.

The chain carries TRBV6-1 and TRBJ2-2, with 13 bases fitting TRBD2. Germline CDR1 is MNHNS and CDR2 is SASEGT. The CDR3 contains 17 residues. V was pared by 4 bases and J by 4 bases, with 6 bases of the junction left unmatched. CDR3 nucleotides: TGTGCCAGCAGTGGGACTAGCGGGGGAGCAAGCACCGGGGAGCTGTTTTTT. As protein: CASSGTSGGASTGELFF.

The CDR3 sequence is CAWSVRELAGGYEQYF. The CDR3 DNA follows: TGTGCCTGGAGTGTACGGGAACTAGCGGGGGGCTACGAGCAGTACTTC. J is TRBJ2-7 and V is TRBV30; TRBD2 matches 12 bases. V was pared by 0 bases and J by 3 bases, with 6 bases of the junction left unmatched. The CDR3 loop spans 16 amino acids. Looked up from germline, CDR1 is GTSNPN and CDR2 is SVGIG (reference sequence).

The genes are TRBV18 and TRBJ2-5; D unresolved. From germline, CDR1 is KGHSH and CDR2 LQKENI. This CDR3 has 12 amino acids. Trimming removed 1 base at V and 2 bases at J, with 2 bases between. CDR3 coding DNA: TGTGCCAGCTCACCACTACAAGAGACCCAGTACTTC. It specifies CASSPLQETQYF.

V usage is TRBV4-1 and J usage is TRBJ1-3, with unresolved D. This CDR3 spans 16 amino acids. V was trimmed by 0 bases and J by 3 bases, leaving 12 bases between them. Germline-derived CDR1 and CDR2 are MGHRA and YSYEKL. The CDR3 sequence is CASSQEGGYGGNTIYF. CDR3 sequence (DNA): TGCGCCAGCAGCCAAGAAGGAGGATATGGTGGAAACACCATATATTTT.

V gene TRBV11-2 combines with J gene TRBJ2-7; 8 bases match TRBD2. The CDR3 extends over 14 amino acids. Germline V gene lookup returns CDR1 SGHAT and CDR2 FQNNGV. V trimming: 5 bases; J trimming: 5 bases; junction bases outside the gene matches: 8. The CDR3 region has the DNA TGTGCCAGCAGCCTATCGGGGGGGGGCCACGAGCAGTACTTC. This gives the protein CASSLSGGGHEQYF.

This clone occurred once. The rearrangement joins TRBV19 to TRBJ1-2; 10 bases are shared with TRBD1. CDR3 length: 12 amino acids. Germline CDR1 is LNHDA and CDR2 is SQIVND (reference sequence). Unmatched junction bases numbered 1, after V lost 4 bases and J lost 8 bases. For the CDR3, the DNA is TGTGCCAGTAGTAGACAGGGGGCCGGCTACACCTTC. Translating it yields CASSRQGAGYTF.

The CDR3 region is CASSSGQGESYEQYF. The CDR3 nucleotides read TGTGCCAGCAGCTCGGGACAGGGGGAATCCTACGAGCAGTACTTC. V gene TRBV6-6 combines with J gene TRBJ2-7; 11 bases match TRBD1. This CDR3 has 15 residues. Germline lookup yields CDR1 MNHNY and CDR2 SVGAGI (reference sequence). The V segment lost 6 bases and the J segment 1 base; nucleotides outside the gene matches: 5.

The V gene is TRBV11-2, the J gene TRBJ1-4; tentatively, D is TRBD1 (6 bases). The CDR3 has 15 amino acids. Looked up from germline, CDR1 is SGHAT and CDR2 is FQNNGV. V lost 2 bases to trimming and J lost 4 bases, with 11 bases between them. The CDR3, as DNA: TGTGCCAGCAGCTTAACAGGGATTCTTAATGAAAAACTGTTTTTT. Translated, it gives CASSLTGILNEKLFF.

For the CDR3, the DNA is TGTGCCAGCAGTTACTCGTACGGGGGGACTGAAGCTTTCTTT. Translation gives CASSYSYGGTEAFF. The V gene is TRBV6-5, the J gene TRBJ1-1; tentatively, D is TRBD1 (5 bases). This CDR3 spans 14 amino acids. With 0 bases removed from V and 5 bases from J, the gap between germline ends came to 10 bases. Looked up from germline, CDR1 is MNHEY and CDR2 is SVGAGI.

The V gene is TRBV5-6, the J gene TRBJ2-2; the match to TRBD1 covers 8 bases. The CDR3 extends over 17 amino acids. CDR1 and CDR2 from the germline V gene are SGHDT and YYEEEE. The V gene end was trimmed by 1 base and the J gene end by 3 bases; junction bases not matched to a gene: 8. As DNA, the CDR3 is TGTGCCAGCAGCTTGTTGAGACAGGGGCGCCACACCGGGGAGCTGTTTTTT. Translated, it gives CASSLLRQGRHTGELFF.

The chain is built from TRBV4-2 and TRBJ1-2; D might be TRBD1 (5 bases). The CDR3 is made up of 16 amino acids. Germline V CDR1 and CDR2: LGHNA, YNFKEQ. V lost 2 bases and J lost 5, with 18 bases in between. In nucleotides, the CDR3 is TGTGCCAGCAGCCAAAGGGGAGGGGCCCAAGGTTATGGCTACACCTTC. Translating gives CASSQRGGAQGYGYTF.

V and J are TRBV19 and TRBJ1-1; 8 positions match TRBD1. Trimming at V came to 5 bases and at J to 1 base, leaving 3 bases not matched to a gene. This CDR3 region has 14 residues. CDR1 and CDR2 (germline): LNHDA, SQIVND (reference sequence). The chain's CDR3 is CASSLGTGNTEAFF. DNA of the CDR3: TGTGCCAGTAGTTTGGGGACAGGGAACACTGAAGCTTTCTTT.

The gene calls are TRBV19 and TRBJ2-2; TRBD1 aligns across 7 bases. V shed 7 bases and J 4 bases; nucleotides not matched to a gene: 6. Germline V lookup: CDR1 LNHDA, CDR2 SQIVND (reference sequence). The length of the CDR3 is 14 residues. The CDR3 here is CASTRDRPTGELFF. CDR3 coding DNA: TGTGCCAGTACCAGGGACAGACCCACCGGGGAGCTGTTTTTT.

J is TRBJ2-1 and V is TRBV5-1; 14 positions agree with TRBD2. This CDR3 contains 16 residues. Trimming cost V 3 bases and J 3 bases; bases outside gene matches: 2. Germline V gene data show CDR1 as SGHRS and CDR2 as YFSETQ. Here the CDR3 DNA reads TGCGCCAGCAGCTGGGGGACTAGCGGGAGCTACAATGAGCAGTTCTTC. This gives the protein CASSWGTSGSYNEQFF.

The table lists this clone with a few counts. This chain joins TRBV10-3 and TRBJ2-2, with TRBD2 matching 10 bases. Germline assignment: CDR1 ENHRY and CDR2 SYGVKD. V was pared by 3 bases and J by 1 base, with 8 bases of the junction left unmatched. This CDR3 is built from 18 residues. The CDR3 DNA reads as TGTGCCATCAGTGACGGCAGCGGGGGGGCTCTGAACACCGGGGAGCTGTTTTTT. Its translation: CAISDGSGGALNTGELFF.

In DNA form, the CDR3 reads TGCAGCGTCTACAGGGCGACTGAAGCTTTCTTT. It encodes CSVYRATEAFF. The chain carries TRBV20-1 and TRBJ1-1; the D gene is possibly TRBD1 (6 bases). This CDR3 contains 11 residues. Looked up from germline, CDR1 is DFQATT and CDR2 is SNEGSKA (reference sequence).

The CDR3 sequence: CASSLIHRRDVLTF. Here the CDR3 DNA reads TGTGCCAGCAGCTTAATCCACAGGAGGGACGTCCTGACTTTC. V usage is TRBV7-3 and J usage is TRBJ2-6; TRBD2 is a possible D gene (6 bases). Per germline, CDR1 SGHTA and CDR2 FQGTGA. The germline V and J ends were trimmed by 1 base and 11 bases, with 12 bases remaining between them. The CDR3 runs 14 residues.

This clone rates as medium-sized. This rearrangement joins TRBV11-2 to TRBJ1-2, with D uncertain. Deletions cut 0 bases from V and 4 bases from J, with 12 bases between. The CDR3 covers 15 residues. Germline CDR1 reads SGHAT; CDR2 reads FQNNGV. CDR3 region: CASSLDLQALYGYTF. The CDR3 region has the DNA TGTGCCAGCAGCTTAGATCTGCAGGCTCTCTATGGCTACACCTTC.

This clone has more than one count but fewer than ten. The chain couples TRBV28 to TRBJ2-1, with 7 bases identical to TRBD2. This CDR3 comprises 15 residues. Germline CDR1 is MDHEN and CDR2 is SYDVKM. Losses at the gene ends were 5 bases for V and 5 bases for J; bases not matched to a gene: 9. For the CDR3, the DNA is TGTGCCAGCAGTCTCCAGCGGGGTAATAACAATGAGCAGTTCTTC. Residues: CASSLQRGNNNEQFF.

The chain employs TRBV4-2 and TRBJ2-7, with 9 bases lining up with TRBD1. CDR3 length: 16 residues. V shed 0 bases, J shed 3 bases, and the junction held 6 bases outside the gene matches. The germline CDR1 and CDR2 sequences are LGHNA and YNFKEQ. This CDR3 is CASSQDLQGAIYEQYF. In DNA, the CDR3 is TGTGCCAGCAGCCAAGATTTACAGGGGGCTATCTACGAGCAGTACTTC.

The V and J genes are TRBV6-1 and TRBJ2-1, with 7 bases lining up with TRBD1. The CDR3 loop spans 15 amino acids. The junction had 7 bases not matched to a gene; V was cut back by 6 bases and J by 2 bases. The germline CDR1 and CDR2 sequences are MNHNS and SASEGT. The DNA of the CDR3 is TGTGCCAGCAGACTCGACAGGGACCCCTACAATGAGCAGTTCTTC. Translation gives CASRLDRDPYNEQFF.

The CDR3 is CASTPTPTGEQYF. The CDR3 DNA is TGTGCCAGCACCCCCACCCCGACTGGGGAGCAGTACTTC. The chain recombines TRBV6-5 with TRBJ2-7; D uncertain. The germline CDR1 and CDR2 sequences are MNHEY and SVGAGI. V lost 7 bases to trimming and J lost 7 bases, with 17 bases between them. The CDR3 is 13 amino acids.

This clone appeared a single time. The CDR3 DNA reads as TGTGCCAGTAGTCAGGGGACGAAATCACAAAGTCGGGCCAACGTCCTGACTTTC. It codes for CASSQGTKSQSRANVLTF. The genes are TRBV19 and TRBJ2-6; possibly TRBD1 for D (6 bases). The V end was cut by 5 bases, the J end by 5 bases, with 22 bases between. The germline gives CDR1 LNHDA, CDR2 SQIVND (reference sequence). The CDR3 totals 18 residues.

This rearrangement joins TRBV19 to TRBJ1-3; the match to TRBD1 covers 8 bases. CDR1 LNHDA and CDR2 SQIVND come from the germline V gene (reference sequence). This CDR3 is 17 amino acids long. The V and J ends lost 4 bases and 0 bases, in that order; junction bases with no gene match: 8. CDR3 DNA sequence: TGTGCCAGTAGTACCCGGGACAGGAGCTACTCTGGAAACACCATATATTTT. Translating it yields CASSTRDRSYSGNTIYF.

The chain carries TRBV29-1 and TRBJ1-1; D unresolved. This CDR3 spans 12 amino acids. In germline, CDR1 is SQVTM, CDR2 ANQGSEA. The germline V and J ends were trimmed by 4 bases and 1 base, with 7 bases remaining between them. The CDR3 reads CSVAQPNTEAFF. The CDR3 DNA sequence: TGCAGCGTTGCACAGCCGAACACTGAAGCTTTCTTT.